Listed below are T cell receptor beta chains from one sample, sequenced in a study of neurological immune-mediated disorders. MiXCR, applied by TCRdb to the 5' RACE reads, yields one record per CDR3 protein. The data contain around 46,000 distinct CDR3 sequences, 1.5% to 2% of them singletons. The sample taken for sequencing was PBMCs. These receptors all come from a woman in her 40s with multiple sclerosis. The CDR3 runs from the conserved cysteine through the conserved F or W. D genes are given only for firm matches. Clone size is stated in some rows and not others, as once, few, many or a class when expanded.

V gene	D gene	J gene	clone size	CDR3 protein	CDR3 DNA
TRBV7-2	NA	TRBJ2-2	many	CASSLNLDGELFF	TGTGCCAGCAGCTTAAATTTGGACGGGGAGCTGTTTTTT
TRBV7-2	TRBD1	TRBJ2-1	many	CASSLRTGTGHNEQFF	TGTGCCAGCAGCTTGCGTACCGGGACAGGGCACAATGAGCAGTTCTTC
TRBV5-1	NA	TRBJ1-1	many	CASSIQGEYTEAFF	TGCGCCAGCAGCATCCAGGGTGAGTACACTGAAGCTTTCTTT
TRBV7-9	NA	TRBJ1-2	many	CASSSLVEGSYGYTF	TGTGCCAGCAGCTCGCTAGTAGAGGGGAGCTATGGCTACACCTTC
TRBV2	TRBD1	TRBJ2-5	few	CASNRGQETQYF	TGTGCCAGCAACAGGGGGCAGGAGACCCAGTACTTC
TRBV10-3	NA	TRBJ1-6	NA	CAISESSGDNSPLHF	TGTGCCATCAGTGAGTCGAGTGGTGATAATTCACCCCTCCACTTT
TRBV20-1	TRBD2	TRBJ2-3	many	CSARSQRGSTDTQYF	TGCAGTGCTAGGAGCCAGCGGGGGAGTACAGATACGCAGTATTTT
TRBV20-1	TRBD1	TRBJ2-3	many	CSARGRGHLPDTQYF	TGCAGTGCTAGGGGTAGGGGGCACCTTCCCGATACGCAGTATTTT
TRBV15	NA	TRBJ2-3	many	CATSRDGVLADTQYF	TGTGCCACCAGCAGAGATGGGGTACTGGCAGATACGCAGTATTTT
TRBV5-1	NA	TRBJ2-2	many	CASSSAGGANTGELFF	TGCGCCAGCAGCTCGGCCGGGGGCGCTAACACCGGGGAGCTGTTTTTT
TRBV5-1	TRBD1	TRBJ1-6	NA	CASSPQGADSTLNF	TGCGCCAGCAGCCCTCAGGGGGCGGATTCAACCCTCAACTTT
TRBV5-5	NA	TRBJ1-5	medium-sized	CASSFGGGGPQHF	TGTGCCAGCAGCTTTGGCGGTGGGGGGCCCCAGCATTTT
TRBV12-3/TRBV12-4	TRBD1	TRBJ2-1	many	CASSGTVYNEQFF	TGTGCCAGCAGCGGGACAGTGTACAATGAGCAGTTCTTC
TRBV11-2	TRBD2	TRBJ2-1	many	CASRGIGGSSYNEQFF	TGTGCCAGCAGAGGAATCGGGGGGAGCTCCTACAATGAGCAGTTCTTC
TRBV15	NA	TRBJ2-1	many	CATSSRLSSYNEQFF	TGTGCCACCAGCAGCCGATTAAGCTCCTACAATGAGCAGTTCTTC
TRBV5-1	NA	TRBJ2-2	many	CASSLTGNTGELFF	TGCGCCAGCAGCTTGACCGGGAACACCGGGGAGCTGTTTTTT
TRBV15	NA	TRBJ2-5	many	CATSSVEGGETQYF	TGTGCCACCAGCTCCGTTGAGGGGGGAGAGACCCAGTACTTC
TRBV7-9	NA	TRBJ1-5	many	CASSLGAGAGNQPQHF	TGTGCCAGCAGCTTAGGGGCAGGGGCTGGCAATCAGCCCCAGCATTTT
TRBV12-3/TRBV12-4	NA	TRBJ2-3	NA	CTSSPRVGDQTDTQYF	TGTACCAGCAGTCCCCGAGTGGGGGACCAGACAGATACGCAGTATTTT
TRBV27	TRBD2	TRBJ2-3	few	CASSLWTSGGARDTQYF	TGTGCCAGCAGTTTATGGACTAGCGGGGGGGCTAGAGATACGCAGTATTTT
TRBV29-1	TRBD1	TRBJ1-2	many	CSAGQGPSYGYTF	TGCAGCGCCGGACAGGGCCCGAGCTATGGCTACACCTTC
TRBV5-1	NA	TRBJ2-7	many	CASSLAGGLGYEQYF	TGCGCCAGCAGCTTGGCCGGAGGGTTGGGCTACGAGCAGTACTTC
TRBV7-2	NA	TRBJ1-1	many	CASSYPMAGGTEAFF	TGTGCCAGCAGCTACCCTATGGCGGGGGGCACTGAAGCTTTCTTT
TRBV20-1	NA	TRBJ2-7	many	CSARGGQYEQYF	TGCAGTGCTAGGGGGGGGCAGTACGAGCAGTACTTC
TRBV4-1	NA	TRBJ1-2	many	CASSHPLQGNYGYTF	TGCGCCAGCAGCCATCCCCTTCAGGGGAACTATGGCTACACCTTC
TRBV20-1	TRBD1	TRBJ1-3	many	CSAGDRGSGNTIYF	TGCAGTGCTGGCGACAGGGGATCCGGAAACACCATATATTTT
TRBV5-5	NA	TRBJ1-1	many	CASSLRLGNTEAFF	TGTGCCAGCAGCTTGCGGCTCGGGAACACTGAAGCTTTCTTT
TRBV7-9	NA	TRBJ1-2	many	CASSPRTGKYGYTF	TGTGCCAGCAGCCCCAGGACGGGAAAGTATGGCTACACCTTC
TRBV20-1	NA	TRBJ2-4	many	CSARDLVDLLAKNIQYF	TGCAGTGCTAGAGATCTCGTGGACCTGCTAGCCAAAAACATTCAGTACTTC
TRBV2	NA	TRBJ2-1	many	CASSEVNEQFF	TGTGCCAGCAGTGAAGTAAATGAGCAGTTCTTC
TRBV20-1	NA	TRBJ1-6	many	CSARIPVGKALHF	TGCAGTGCTAGGATACCAGTGGGTAAAGCCCTCCACTTT